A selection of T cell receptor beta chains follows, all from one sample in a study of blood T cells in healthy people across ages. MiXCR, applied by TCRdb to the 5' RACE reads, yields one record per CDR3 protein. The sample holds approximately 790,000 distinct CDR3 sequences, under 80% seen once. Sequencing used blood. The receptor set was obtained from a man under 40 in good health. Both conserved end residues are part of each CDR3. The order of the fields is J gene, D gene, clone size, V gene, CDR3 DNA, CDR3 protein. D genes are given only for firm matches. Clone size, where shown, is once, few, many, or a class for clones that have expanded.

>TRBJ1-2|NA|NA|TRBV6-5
TGTGCCAGCAGAACGAAGAGAGATGGCTACACCTTC
CASRTKRDGYTF
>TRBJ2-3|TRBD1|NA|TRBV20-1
TGCAGTGCTGACAGGGGACTCCGGAATACGCAGTATTTT
CSADRGLRNTQYF
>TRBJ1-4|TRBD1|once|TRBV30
TGTGCCGGCTTTGACAGGGATAATGAAAAACTGTTTTTT
CAGFDRDNEKLFF
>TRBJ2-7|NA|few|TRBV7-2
TGTGCCAGCAGCTGGCAACAGGGGAGGGGAAGCTCCTACGAGCAGTACTTC
CASSWQQGRGSSYEQYF
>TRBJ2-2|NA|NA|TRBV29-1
TGCAGCGTTGGGTTGGGCCAATCGACCGGGGAGCTGTTTTTT
CSVGLGQSTGELFF
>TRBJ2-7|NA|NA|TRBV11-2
TGTGCCAGCAGCTTAGGCCCAGAGACCTACGAGCAGTACTTC
CASSLGPETYEQYF
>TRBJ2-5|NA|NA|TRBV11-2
TGTGCCAGCAGCTTGCAGGGGGGGCGAAGTGGGACCCAGTACTTC
CASSLQGGRSGTQYF
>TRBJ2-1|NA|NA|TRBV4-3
TGCGCCAGCAGCCAAGGGGAGGCCTCGTACAATGAGCAGTTCTTC
CASSQGEASYNEQFF
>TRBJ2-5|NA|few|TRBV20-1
TGCAGTGCTCCTCAGGGTAAACCCCGATTGCCGATCGGGGAGACCCAGTACTTC
CSAPQGKPRLPIGETQYF
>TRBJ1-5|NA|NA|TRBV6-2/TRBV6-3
TGTGCCAGCAGCCGGAGGGGAGGGGACGGCAATCAGCCCCAGCATTTT
CASSRRGGDGNQPQHF
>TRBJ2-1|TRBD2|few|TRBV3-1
TGTGCCAGCAGCCAAGGGCTTAGCGGGGGAACCTACAATGAGCAGTTCTTC
CASSQGLSGGTYNEQFF
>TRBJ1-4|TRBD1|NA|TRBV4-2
TGTGCCAGCAGCCAGGCGATGACAGGGGAGGGGGAAAAACTGTTTTTT
CASSQAMTGEGEKLFF
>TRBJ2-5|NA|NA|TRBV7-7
TGTGCTAGCAGCCTATTGGGGGGCCAACAAGAGACCCAGTACTTC
CASSLLGGQQETQYF
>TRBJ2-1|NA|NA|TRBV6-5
TGTGCCAGCAGTTACTCCCCAGGGCGATCCTACAATGAGCAGTTCTTC
CASSYSPGRSYNEQFF
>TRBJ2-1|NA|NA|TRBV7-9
TGTGCCAGCAGCTTAACGCCACTTGGCAGCACCTACAATGAGCAGTTCTTC
CASSLTPLGSTYNEQFF
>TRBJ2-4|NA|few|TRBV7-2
TGTGCCAGCAGCTTAGTATATTTTGGGCGGGACATTCAGTACTTC
CASSLVYFGRDIQYF
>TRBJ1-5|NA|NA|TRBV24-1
TGTGCCACCAGTGATAAGCGAAAGGGCCAGCCCCAGCATTTT
CATSDKRKGQPQHF
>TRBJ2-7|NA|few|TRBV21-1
TGTGCCAGCATCTCCGACCTTCCTGGACCCCCGGACCCCTACGAGCAGTACTTC
CASISDLPGPPDPYEQYF
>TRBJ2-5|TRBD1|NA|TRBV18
TGTGCCAGCTCACCACAGGGGGCAAGGGGAGCAGGTCGAGAGCAGTACTTC
CASSPQGARGAGREQYF
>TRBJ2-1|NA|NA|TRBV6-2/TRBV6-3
TGTGCCAGCGATTTGTCCGGGAGCTCCTACAATGAGCAGTTCTTC
CASDLSGSSYNEQFF
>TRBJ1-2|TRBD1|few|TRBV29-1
TGCAGCGTCGAAAACCCGGGACAGGGGATCTATGGCTACACCTTC
CSVENPGQGIYGYTF
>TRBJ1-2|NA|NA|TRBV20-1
TGCAGTGCTAGAGAGGGGGGCCGTGGCTACACCTTC
CSAREGGRGYTF
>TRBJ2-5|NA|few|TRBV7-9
TGTGCCAGCAGCTTAGCCCCTCGGGAGACCCAGTACTTC
CASSLAPRETQYF
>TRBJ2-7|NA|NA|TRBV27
TGTGCCAGCACTCGAGGCCCACCCTCCGAGCAGTACTTC
CASTRGPPSEQYF
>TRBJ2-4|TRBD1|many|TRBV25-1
TGTGCCACCAAGTCCCCGGGACAGACAAACATTCAGTACTTC
CATKSPGQTNIQYF
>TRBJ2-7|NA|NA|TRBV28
TGTGCCAGCAGGGGCTTGGGGGCGCCGGAGGACGAGCAGTACTTC
CASRGLGAPEDEQYF
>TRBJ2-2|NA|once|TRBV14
TGTGCCAGCAGCCAAGCGGGAAGCACCGGGGAGCTGTTTTTT
CASSQAGSTGELFF
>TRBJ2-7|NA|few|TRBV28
TGTGCCAGCAGCCCTCCGGGAGTCAAGAGACCCCAGTACTTC
CASSPPGVKRPQYF
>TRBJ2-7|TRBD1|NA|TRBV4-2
TGTGCCAGCAGCCAAGTTCAGGGGGCCAGCGAGCAGTACTTC
CASSQVQGASEQYF
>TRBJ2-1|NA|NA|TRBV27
TGTGCCAGCAGTCCAACTCGGGGTGAGCAGTTCTTC
CASSPTRGEQFF
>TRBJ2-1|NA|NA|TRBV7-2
TGCGCCAGCAGCTTAGTTTGGCGGCTAGAGTACAATGAGCAGTTCTTC
CASSLVWRLEYNEQFF
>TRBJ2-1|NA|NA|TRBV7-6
TGTGCCAGCAGCTCCCCCACTAGGTCAAGGTACAATGAGCAGTTCTTC
CASSSPTRSRYNEQFF
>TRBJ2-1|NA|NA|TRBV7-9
TGTGCCAGCACTCCCGTGACAGATAGCTCCTACAATGAGCAGTTCTTC
CASTPVTDSSYNEQFF
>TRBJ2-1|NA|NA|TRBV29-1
TGCAGCGTTAAAGGGAGCGGTTACAATGAGCAGTTCTTC
CSVKGSGYNEQFF
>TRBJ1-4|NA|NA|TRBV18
TGTGCCAGCTCACCCCGATCTGGGGGAGGCAGTGAAAAACTGTTTTTT
CASSPRSGGGSEKLFF
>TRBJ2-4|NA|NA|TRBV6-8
TGTGCCAGCAGCTATCGACAGGGAGGGAACATTCAGTACTTC
CASSYRQGGNIQYF
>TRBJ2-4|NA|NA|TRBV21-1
TGTGCCAGCAGCAAAAATGGGGGGCTCTTAGCCAAAAACATTCAGTACTTC
CASSKNGGLLAKNIQYF
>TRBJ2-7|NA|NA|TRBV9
TGTGCCAGCAGCGTAGTTGCAGGGCCCCAGGACGAGCAGTACTTC
CASSVVAGPQDEQYF
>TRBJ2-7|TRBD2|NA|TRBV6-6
TGTGCCAGCAGATCACTAGCGGGGGGGCGGGAGCAGTACTTC
CASRSLAGGREQYF
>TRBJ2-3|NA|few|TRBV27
TGTGCCAGCAGTTTAAGCCTAGTGACAGATACGCAGTATTTT
CASSLSLVTDTQYF
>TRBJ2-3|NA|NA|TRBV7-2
TGTGCCAGCAGCCCAAGAGGGGCTCCCCTCACAGATACGCAGTATTTT
CASSPRGAPLTDTQYF
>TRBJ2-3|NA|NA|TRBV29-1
TGCAGCGTTGCCCACTCGACAGGCTACACAGATACGCAGTATTTT
CSVAHSTGYTDTQYF
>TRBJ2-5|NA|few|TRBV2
TGTGCCAGCAGTGTGAGGACTACGCAAGAGACCCAGTACTTC
CASSVRTTQETQYF
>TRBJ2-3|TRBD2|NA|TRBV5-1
TGCGTCAGCAGCCCTGGGACTAGCGGGGGCCTCACAGATACGCAGTATTTT
CVSSPGTSGGLTDTQYF